Detailed here is one T cell receptor (beta chain). TCRdb's copy holds only in-frame clones and misses some; the assay was immunoSEQ multiplex PCR. This sample has some 110,000 clones, with around 83% found just once. The data are from a study of blood T cell repertoires in COVID-19. Study details: Samples representing acute and convalescent COVID-19 were sourced from the United States, Italy and Spain. From T cells, B-cell-depleted T cells, or PBMCs came the material, which was cDNA or gDNA.

The V end was cut by 5 bases, the J end by 6 bases, with 26 bases between. This CDR3 spans 17 amino acids. Germline CDR1 is MNHEY and CDR2 is SMNVEV (reference sequence). This clonotype originated in a man in his forties with acute or convalescent COVID-19. Sequencing input: peripheral blood. This chain links TRBV27 with TRBJ2-7; a weak D match, TRBD2 (6 bases). CDR3 nucleotide sequence: TGTGCCAGCAGTCCCTACCGGACATACTCGGGAGCACCCGAGCAGTACTTC. Its protein product is CASSPYRTYSGAPEQYF.